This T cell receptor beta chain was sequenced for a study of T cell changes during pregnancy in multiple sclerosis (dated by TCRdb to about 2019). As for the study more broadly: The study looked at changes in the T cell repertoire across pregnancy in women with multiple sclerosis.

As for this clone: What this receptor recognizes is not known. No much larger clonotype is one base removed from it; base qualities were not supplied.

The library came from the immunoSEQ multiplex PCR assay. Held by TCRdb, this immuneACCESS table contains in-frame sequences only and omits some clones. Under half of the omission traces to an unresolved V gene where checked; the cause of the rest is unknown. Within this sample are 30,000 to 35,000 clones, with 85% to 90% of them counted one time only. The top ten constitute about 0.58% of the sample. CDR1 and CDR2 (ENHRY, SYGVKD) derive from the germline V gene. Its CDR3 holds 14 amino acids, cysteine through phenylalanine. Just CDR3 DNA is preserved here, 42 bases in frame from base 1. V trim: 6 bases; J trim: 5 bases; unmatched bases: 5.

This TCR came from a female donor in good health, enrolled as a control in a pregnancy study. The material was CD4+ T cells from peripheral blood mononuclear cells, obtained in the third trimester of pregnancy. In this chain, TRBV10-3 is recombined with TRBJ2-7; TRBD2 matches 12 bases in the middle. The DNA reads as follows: TGTGCCATCAGGTCTAGCGGGGGGGCCCACGAGCAGTACTTC. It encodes CAIRSSGGAHEQYF.